A single sample is the source of the 26 T cell receptor beta chains below, sequenced in a study of CD8+ T cells in alopecia areata. Extraction and reverse transcription of RNA yielded cDNA as the sequencing template. TCRdb's copy holds only in-frame clones and misses some; the assay was immunoSEQ multiplex PCR. Of 150,000 to 200,000 clones in the sample, approximately 67% were seen once. The treatment is: oral pan-JAK inhibitor, 5-10 mg twice daily. Sequencing was performed on CD4+ T cells sorted from blood, taken around week 49, from a patient treated with tofacitinib. These receptors were taken from a human donor with alopecia areata.

The chain uses TRBV5-1 and TRBJ2-5, with D perhaps TRBD1 (6 bases). Germline V gives CDR1 SGHRS, CDR2 YFSETQ. The CDR3 covers 14 residues. Deletions cut 4 bases from V and 1 base from J, with 11 bases between. DNA for the CDR3: TGCGCCAGCAGCCCCGGACAGTCCCAAGAGACCCAGTACTTC. This codes for CASSPGQSQETQYF.

This sequence joins TRBV5-5 and TRBJ2-3, with D perhaps being TRBD1 or TRBD2 (5 bases each). The CDR3 has 14 residues. Per the germline V gene, CDR1 is SGHKS and CDR2 is YYEKEE (reference sequence). V gave up 4 bases and J gave up 3 bases, with 12 bases separating them. CDR3 region: CASSPVWGTDTQYF. In DNA form, the CDR3 reads TGTGCCAGCAGCCCGGTCTGGGGGACAGATACGCAGTATTTT.

The chain has TRBV6-5 and TRBJ2-1, with TRBD2 matching 8 bases. V was pared by 4 bases and J by 4 bases, with 9 bases of the junction left unmatched. The CDR3 runs to 16 residues. Per the germline V gene, CDR1 is MNHEY and CDR2 is SVGAGI. The CDR3 here is CASSSRTSGAYNEQFF. The CDR3 DNA follows: TGTGCCAGCAGTTCCCGTACTAGCGGAGCATACAATGAGCAGTTCTTC.

The chain recombines TRBV7-9 with TRBJ1-5; D unclear. The CDR3 has 14 amino acids. V gave up 2 bases and J gave up 1 base, with 6 bases separating them. Germline V lookup: CDR1 SEHNR, CDR2 FQNEAQ (reference sequence). The CDR3 sequence: CASSLSDSNQPQHF. CDR3 DNA sequence: TGTGCCAGCAGCTTATCTGACAGCAATCAGCCCCAGCATTTT.

This chain links TRBV30 with TRBJ1-1; D not resolved. Germline V CDR1 and CDR2: GTSNPN, SVGIG (reference sequence). Trimming took off 0 bases at V and 6 bases at J, with 11 bases between the two ends. This CDR3 is 13 amino acids long. The CDR3: CAWSVLVGAEAFF. The CDR3 nucleotides are TGTGCCTGGAGTGTACTTGTTGGAGCTGAAGCTTTCTTT.

The chain couples TRBV15 to TRBJ1-2, with a possible D match to TRBD1 (5 bases). The CDR3 consists of 13 residues. CDR1 is LNHNV and CDR2 is YYDKDF in the germline V gene (reference sequence). Trimming shortened V by 4 bases and J by 5 bases, and 11 bases separated the two germline ends. DNA of the CDR3: TGTGCCACCAGCACCGGGACGGGTTATGGCTACACCTTC. Amino acids: CATSTGTGYGYTF. Full variable domain (missing parts from reference TRBV15 and TRBJ1-2): DAMVIQNPRYQVTQFGKPVTLSCSQTLNHNVMYWYQQKSSQAPKLLFHYYDKDFNNEADTPDNFQSRRPNTSFCFLDIRSPGLGDTAMYLCATSTGTGYGYTFGSGTRLTVV.

In this sample, this clone turned up once. The V gene is TRBV6-5, the J gene TRBJ1-2, with 7 bases matching TRBD1. CDR3 length equals 14 residues. Per the germline V gene, CDR1 is MNHEY and CDR2 is SVGAGI. V gave up 6 bases and J gave up 1 base; unmatched junction bases: 5. The CDR3 protein is CASSRTGDNYGYTF. The DNA for the CDR3 is TGTGCCAGCAGCCGGACAGGAGATAACTATGGCTACACCTTC.

The rearrangement uses TRBV30 and TRBJ1-4, with D perhaps matching TRBD1 (6 bases). The germline V and J ends were trimmed by 3 bases and 4 bases, with 15 bases remaining between them. This CDR3 is built from 15 residues. The germline gives CDR1 GTSNPN, CDR2 SVGIG (reference sequence). The CDR3 loop is CAWRNSDSLNEKLFF. As DNA, the CDR3 is TGTGCCTGGAGAAACTCGGACAGCCTTAATGAAAAACTGTTTTTT.

The chain links TRBV6-5 to TRBJ1-1, with D unresolved. The germline CDR1 and CDR2 sequences are MNHEY and SVGAGI. V lost 5 bases and J lost 1, with 11 bases in between. CDR3 length: 14 amino acids. The CDR3 here is CASSDTLRNTEAFF. CDR3 in DNA: TGTGCCAGCAGTGATACTTTGCGGAACACTGAAGCTTTCTTT.

V is TRBV2 and J is TRBJ2-5; tentatively, D is TRBD1 (6 bases). Trimming took off 3 bases at V and 5 bases at J, with 28 bases between the two ends. This CDR3 comprises 19 residues. From germline, CDR1 is SNHLY and CDR2 FYNNEI. CDR3 in DNA: TGTGCCAGCAGTGAGGAAGGAACCGGGCTAGCAGGGGTGAGGGAGACCCAGTACTTC. Translating gives CASSEEGTGLAGVRETQYF.

This clone showed up just once. The J gene is TRBJ1-5, the V gene TRBV27; D gene uncertain. Germline CDR1 and CDR2: MNHEY and SMNVEV (reference sequence). With 5 bases removed from V and 3 bases from J, the gap between germline ends came to 5 bases. This CDR3 spans 12 amino acids. CDR3 sequence: CASSTVNQPQHF. In DNA, the CDR3 is TGTGCCAGCAGTACCGTCAATCAGCCCCAGCATTTT.

The rearrangement uses TRBV2 and TRBJ2-4; 7 nucleotides align to TRBD2. The V gene's germline CDR1 is SNHLY and CDR2 FYNNEI. The ends lost 1 base at V and 12 bases at J; junction bases unmatched: 3. The CDR3 extends over 12 amino acids. The CDR3 region is CASSEERGNQYF. The CDR3 DNA reads TGTGCCAGCAGTGAAGAGCGGGGCAATCAGTACTTC.

The rearrangement links TRBV6-1 to TRBJ2-7; 7 bases are shared with TRBD1. The CDR3 is 15 amino acids. V shed 6 bases, J shed 0 bases, and the junction held 8 bases outside the gene matches. Germline loops: CDR1 MNHNS, CDR2 SASEGT. The DNA for the CDR3 is TGTGCCAGCAGCGCCACAGGGGCCCTCTCCTACGAGCAGTACTTC. Its translation is CASSATGALSYEQYF.

The chain combines TRBV30 with TRBJ2-7; D is unclear. The V and J ends lost 1 base and 2 bases respectively, with 9 bases between them. The CDR3 has 13 amino acids. Per germline, CDR1 GTSNPN and CDR2 SVGIG (reference sequence). CDR3 coding DNA: TGTGCCTGGAGTGGAAGGCCACCCTACGAGCAGTACTTC. Its protein is CAWSGRPPYEQYF. Based on the CDR3 plus reference TRBV30 and TRBJ2-7, the full variable domain is SQTIHQWPATLVQPVGSPLSLECTVEGTSNPNLYWYRQAAGRGLQLLFYSVGIGQISSEVPQNLSASRPQDRQFILSSKKLLLSDSGFYLCAWSGRPPYEQYFGPGTRLTVT.

This clone has a single count. The chain recombines TRBV5-1 with TRBJ2-3; D unclear. V was pared by 0 bases and J by 4 bases, with 6 bases between. This CDR3 is built from 13 residues. Looked up from germline, CDR1 is SGHRS and CDR2 is YFSETQ. CDR3 sequence reads: CASSLVVPDTQYF. The CDR3 nucleotides are TGCGCCAGCAGCTTGGTAGTACCAGATACGCAGTATTTT. The full variable domain, completed using reference TRBV5-1 and TRBJ2-3, is KAGVTQTPRYLIKTRGQQVTLSCSPISGHRSVSWYQQTPGQGLQFLFEYFSETQRNKGNFPGRFSGRQFSNSRSEMNVSTLELGDSALYLCASSLVVPDTQYFGPGTRLTVL.

The sample holds a few counts of this clone. V gene TRBV10-3 combines with J gene TRBJ1-6; 7 bases match TRBD1. V lost 5 bases, J lost 7 bases, and 5 bases stayed unmatched. The CDR3 runs to 14 residues. In germline, CDR1 is ENHRY, CDR2 SYGVKD. The CDR3 here is CAISSGTENSPLHF. As DNA, the CDR3 is TGTGCCATCAGTTCCGGGACAGAAAATTCACCCCTCCACTTT.

This rearrangement joins TRBV4-2 to TRBJ2-3; TRBD2 is a possible D gene (6 bases). There are 16 residues in the CDR3. The V end lost 4 bases, the J end lost 3 bases, and 17 bases lay between the germline ends. CDR1 and CDR2 from the germline V gene are LGHNA and YNFKEQ. This CDR3 is CASSLRRDLATDTQYF. In nucleotides, the CDR3 is TGTGCCAGCAGCCTCAGACGTGACCTAGCGACAGATACGCAGTATTTT.

This clone was observed a handful of times. V is TRBV6-5 and J is TRBJ2-3, with D possibly called TRBD1 or TRBD2 (5 bases each). The CDR3 has 15 amino acids. V was pared by 5 bases and J by 2 bases, with 14 bases between. Germline CDR1 reads MNHEY; CDR2 reads SVGAGI. DNA of the CDR3: TGTGCCAGCAGTGGGATGGGGGAGACCACAGATACGCAGTATTTT. It encodes CASSGMGETTDTQYF.

The chain carries TRBV29-1 and TRBJ1-2; 10 nucleotides match TRBD1. This CDR3 is 13 amino acids long. Germline values: CDR1 SQVTM, CDR2 ANQGSEA. The ends lost 7 bases at V and 8 bases at J; junction bases unmatched: 10. DNA for the CDR3: TGCAGCGCAACCGGGACAGGGGAAGGGGGCTACACCTTC. Translated, it gives CSATGTGEGGYTF.

In this sample, this clone turned up once. V usage is TRBV6-5 and J usage is TRBJ1-1; D is uncertain. Germline V lookup: CDR1 MNHEY, CDR2 SVGAGI. The CDR3 is 13 residues long. Deletions cut 0 bases from V and 5 bases from J, with 7 bases between. The CDR3 nucleotides are TGTGCCAGCAGTTACTCGAAGTTTACTGAAGCTTTCTTT. Protein sequence: CASSYSKFTEAFF.

This chain connects TRBV9 to TRBJ1-3; 7 bases fit TRBD1. After removal of 3 bases from V and 0 bases from J, the junction contained 6 bases not matched to a gene. In germline, CDR1 is SGDLS, CDR2 YYNGEE. There are 16 residues in the CDR3. In DNA, the CDR3 is TGTGCCAGCAGCGACGGAGGGACAGCCTCTGGAAACACCATATATTTT. Amino acids: CASSDGGTASGNTIYF.

This rearrangement joins TRBV7-2 to TRBJ2-7; no firm D call. Per germline, CDR1 SGHTA and CDR2 FQGNSA. Deletions cut 1 base from V and 4 bases from J, with 20 bases between. CDR3 length: 17 residues. The CDR3 DNA reads TGTGCCAGCAGCTTAGGCTGGTCTGTATCCCATGGGTACGAGCAGTACTTC. This codes for CASSLGWSVSHGYEQYF. Together with reference TRBV7-2 and TRBJ2-7, the CDR3 gives the full variable domain: GAGVSQSPSNKVTEKGKDVELRCDPISGHTALYWYRQSLGQGLEFLIYFQGNSAPDKSGLPSDRFSAERTGGSVSTLTIQRTQQEDSAVYLCASSLGWSVSHGYEQYFGPGTRLTVT.

In this sample, this clone turned up a few times. The chain couples TRBV23-1 to TRBJ1-4; no firm D call. TRBV23-1 carries the ORF label, with uncertain function. The CDR3 consists of 15 residues. Trimming cost V 1 base and J 3 bases, with 9 bases left between them. CDR3 sequence reads: CASSQLGQPNEKLFF. For the CDR3, the DNA is TGCGCCAGCAGTCAATTAGGCCAGCCTAATGAAAAACTGTTTTTT.

The chain has TRBV30 and TRBJ1-1; 12 bases map to TRBD1. Germline V gene data show CDR1 as GTSNPN and CDR2 as SVGIG (reference sequence). V gave up 7 bases and J gave up 4 bases; unmatched junction bases: 16. This CDR3 spans 17 amino acids. The CDR3 DNA is TGTGCCTCCAAAACCGGGACAGGGGGCCGTGTGAGCACTGAAGCTTTCTTT. It encodes CASKTGTGGRVSTEAFF.

In its sample, this clone was seen a few times. The chain links TRBV2 to TRBJ1-4, with D possibly being TRBD1 (5 bases). This CDR3 is 15 amino acids long. V was shortened by 7 bases and J by 11 bases, with 23 bases between the two germline ends. Germline CDR1 reads SNHLY; CDR2 reads FYNNEI. Here the CDR3 reads CASNAREESFGKLFF. The CDR3 coding sequence is TGTGCCAGCAACGCCAGGGAGGAGAGTTTTGGGAAACTGTTTTTT.

The chain employs TRBV19 and TRBJ1-2, with 10 bases fitting TRBD1. J lost 8 bases, V lost 4 bases, and 13 bases had no gene match. Germline V gives CDR1 LNHDA, CDR2 SQIVND (reference sequence). The CDR3 contains 16 residues. CDR3 amino acids: CASSKGDRGARIGYTF. The DNA of the CDR3 is TGTGCCAGTAGTAAGGGGGACAGGGGCGCTCGAATCGGCTACACCTTC.